The 25 T cell receptor beta chains below come from one sample, sequenced in a study of blood T cell repertoires in COVID-19. Only in-frame clones appear in the TCRdb table, and some are missing; sequencing was by immunoSEQ multiplex PCR. The profile covers about 100,000 clones, with almost 80% appearing a single time and around 10% taken by the ten largest. Sequencing was done on a sample of peripheral blood. The receptor set was obtained from a woman in her 70s with acute or convalescent COVID-19.

This rearrangement joins TRBV6-5 to TRBJ2-3; 7 nucleotides align to TRBD2. V lost 7 bases to trimming and J lost 3 bases; unmatched junction nucleotides: 4. The CDR3 sequence is 13 residues long. Germline V gene sequence: CDR1 MNHEY, CDR2 SVGAGI. The CDR3 DNA is TGTGCCAGCAAGCGGGACCGGACAGATACGCAGTATTTT. Translation gives CASKRDRTDTQYF.

The DNA of the CDR3 is TGTGCCAGCAGTTTAGCGGCGACAGGAGCTGGCTACACCTTC. Protein sequence: CASSLAATGAGYTF. This chain links TRBV27 with TRBJ1-2; a possible D gene is TRBD1 (6 bases). CDR1 MNHEY and CDR2 SMNVEV come from the germline V gene (reference sequence). V gave up 2 bases and J gave up 7 bases, with 14 bases separating them. There are 14 residues in the CDR3.

The chain carries TRBV19 and TRBJ2-7; D unclear. Trimming took off 2 bases at V and 0 bases at J, with 8 bases between the two ends. The length of the CDR3 is 14 residues. Looked up from germline, CDR1 is LNHDA and CDR2 is SQIVND (reference sequence). The CDR3 DNA sequence: TGTGCCAGTAGTATAACGGAGAACTCCTACGAGCAGTACTTC. Amino acids: CASSITENSYEQYF.

This clone was counted a few times. The rearrangement joins TRBV19 to TRBJ2-3, with 9 bases aligning to TRBD2. Unmatched junction bases numbered 8, after V lost 5 bases and J lost 2 bases. The germline V gene has CDR1 LNHDA and CDR2 SQIVND (reference sequence). The CDR3 is made up of 16 amino acids. The DNA of the CDR3 is TGTGCCAGTAGTGTGGAGCGGGGGGACCACACAGATACGCAGTATTTT. Amino acid sequence: CASSVERGDHTDTQYF.

The chain joins TRBV7-3 to TRBJ2-1; D might be TRBD1 (5 bases). The V end lost 6 bases, the J end lost 5 bases, and 11 bases lay between the germline ends. CDR1 and CDR2 (germline): SGHTA, FQGTGA. This CDR3 has 13 residues. In DNA form, the CDR3 reads TGTGCCAGCAGTCCGCAGGGTCACAATGAGCAGTTCTTC. This codes for CASSPQGHNEQFF.

V gene TRBV7-8 combines with J gene TRBJ1-1; the match to TRBD1 covers 10 bases. The CDR3 has 15 residues. With 5 bases clipped from V and 1 base from J, the junction kept 4 bases outside the gene matches. Germline V gene sequence: CDR1 SGHVS, CDR2 FQNEAQ. For the CDR3, the DNA is TGTGCCAGCAGCCGCCGGGACAGGGGGAACACTGAAGCTTTCTTT. It translates to CASSRRDRGNTEAFF. Variable domain in full (rest from reference TRBV7-8 and TRBJ1-1): GAGVSQSPRYKVAKRGQDVALRCDPISGHVSLFWYQQALGQGPEFLTYFQNEAQLDKSGLPSDRFFAERPEGSVSTLKIQRTQQEDSAVYLCASSRRDRGNTEAFFGQGTRLTVV.

The V call is TRBV28, the J call TRBJ1-6; D uncertain. V was pared by 8 bases and J by 0 bases, with 5 bases between. Germline V gene sequence: CDR1 MDHEN, CDR2 SYDVKM. This CDR3 is 13 amino acids long. The CDR3 protein is CASGSSYNSPLHF. For the CDR3, the DNA is TGTGCCAGCGGGAGCTCCTATAATTCACCCCTCCACTTT.

The chain uses TRBV5-5 and TRBJ1-2; 9 nucleotides agree with TRBD1. V gave up 4 bases and J gave up 9 bases; unmatched junction bases: 7. CDR1 and CDR2 from the germline V gene are SGHKS and YYEKEE (reference sequence). The CDR3 has 13 residues. CDR3 residues: CASSLGTGFSYTF. As DNA, the CDR3 is TGTGCCAGCAGCCTCGGGACAGGGTTTAGCTACACCTTC.

The J gene is TRBJ2-3, the V gene TRBV30; tentative D call: TRBD1 (6 bases). Trimming took off 3 bases at V and 3 bases at J, with 10 bases between the two ends. This CDR3 has 13 amino acids. Germline loops: CDR1 GTSNPN, CDR2 SVGIG (reference sequence). The CDR3 DNA sequence: TGTGCCTGGAGACCGAGGGGGACAGATACGCAGTATTTT. Encoded protein: CAWRPRGTDTQYF.

This clone was observed a few times. V and J are TRBV29-1 and TRBJ1-1; D is perhaps TRBD1 (6 bases). The CDR3 consists of 13 residues. Germline V lookup: CDR1 SQVTM, CDR2 ANQGSEA. V was cut by 6 bases and J by 1 base, with 12 bases left in between. The CDR3 loop reads CSVTGTTNTEAFF. The CDR3 DNA sequence: TGCAGCGTGACCGGGACAACGAACACTGAAGCTTTCTTT. The full variable domain, rest sourced from reference TRBV29-1 and TRBJ1-1, is SAVISQKPSRDICQRGTSLTIQCQVDSQVTMMFWYRQQPGQSLTLIATANQGSEATYESGFVIDKFPISRPNLTFSTLTVSNMSPEDSSIYLCSVTGTTNTEAFFGQGTRLTVV.

As regards this clone: At one of its ends the junction is not consistent with the germline gene, which may arise from a read error. The chain has TRBV7-6 and TRBJ2-5; 10 positions match TRBD2. Germline loops: CDR1 SGHVS, CDR2 FNYEAQ. CDR3 length equals 16 residues. The CDR3 nucleotides are TGTGCCAGCAGCGTAGCAAGCGGGGGGGCCTTTGAGACCCAGTACTTC. Translating it yields CASSVASGGAFETQYF.

This clone was counted between two and nine times. The chain couples TRBV27 to TRBJ2-2; 10 bases line up with TRBD2. The V gene's germline CDR1 is MNHEY and CDR2 SMNVEV (reference sequence). V was clipped by 4 bases and J by 4 bases; unmatched bases: 3. The CDR3 runs to 15 residues. In DNA form, the CDR3 reads TGTGCCAGCAGTTCGGTAGCGGGGGGCACCGGGGAGCTGTTTTTT. Residues: CASSSVAGGTGELFF.

V gene TRBV30 combines with J gene TRBJ2-3, with 12 bases that match TRBD1. The V and J ends lost 5 bases and 6 bases, in that order; junction bases with no gene match: 9. In germline, CDR1 is GTSNPN, CDR2 SVGIG (reference sequence). The CDR3 covers 15 residues. This chain's CDR3 is CAWGAGQGAYDTQYF. CDR3 sequence (DNA): TGTGCCTGGGGAGCGGGACAGGGGGCATATGATACGCAGTATTTT.

The chain couples TRBV4-1 to TRBJ1-4; the D is unclear. The CDR3 consists of 13 residues. From germline, CDR1 is MGHRA and CDR2 YSYEKL. V was clipped by 0 bases and J by 8 bases, with 7 bases between them. The CDR3 reads CASSQESREKLFF. DNA for the CDR3: TGCGCCAGCAGCCAAGAGAGCCGCGAAAAACTGTTTTTT.

The chain is built from TRBV2 and TRBJ2-7; 16 bases line up with TRBD2. With V trimmed by 7 bases and J by 4 bases, 16 bases remained unmatched. Looked up from germline, CDR1 is SNHLY and CDR2 is FYNNEI. CDR3 length equals 19 residues. CDR3 nucleotides: TGTGCCAGCACCCGTTTTGCCGGGACTAGCGGGGGGGCGAGGTACGAGCAGTACTTC. Protein product: CASTRFAGTSGGARYEQYF.

In the case of this clone: The sample carries other DNA sequences with the same CDR3. V and J are TRBV5-1 and TRBJ1-2; D perhaps matches TRBD1 (6 bases). Trimming pared 4 bases from V and 2 bases from J, leaving 9 bases between. CDR3 length: 13 amino acids. Germline CDR1 is SGHRS and CDR2 is YFSETQ. The CDR3 spells CASSPGQNYGYTF. Here the CDR3 DNA reads TGCGCCAGCAGCCCTGGACAGAACTATGGCTACACCTTC.

This clone has a handful of counts. The chain combines TRBV6-5 with TRBJ1-2, with 10 positions matching TRBD1. This CDR3 has 16 amino acids. Germline-derived CDR1 and CDR2 are MNHEY and SVGAGI. Unmatched junction bases numbered 2, after V lost 0 bases and J lost 1 base. The CDR3 protein is CASSYSRTGGNYGYTF. The CDR3 DNA is TGTGCCAGCAGTTACTCGAGGACAGGGGGTAACTATGGCTACACCTTC.

The chain carries TRBV4-2 and TRBJ1-2; unclear D gene. This CDR3 contains 14 residues. Germline CDR1 is LGHNA and CDR2 is YNFKEQ. V was trimmed by 3 bases and J by 2 bases, leaving 10 bases between them. CDR3 residues: CASSQVGENYGYTF. The CDR3 DNA follows: TGTGCCAGCAGCCAGGTCGGGGAAAACTATGGCTACACCTTC.

The genes are TRBV19 and TRBJ2-7; D is uncertain. CDR3 length equals 11 residues. Germline V lookup: CDR1 LNHDA, CDR2 SQIVND (reference sequence). V lost 10 bases, J lost 4 bases, and 11 bases lay in between. CDR3 bases: TGTGCCACTAAAAAGTGTTACGAGCAGTACGTC. Protein product: CATKKCYEQYV.

This chain joins TRBV24-1 and TRBJ1-3; maybe TRBD1 (5 bases). The germline V and J ends were trimmed by 8 bases and 2 bases, with 24 bases remaining between them. The CDR3 consists of 18 residues. Germline CDR1 KGHDR, CDR2 SFDVKD. The DNA of the CDR3 is TGTGCCACCAAAGGGGAGGCCAGGTCTATGTGCCCTGGAAACACCATATATTTT. Translation: CATKGEARSMCPGNTIYF.

In this sample, this clone turned up a few times. The chain recombines TRBV2 with TRBJ1-2; 7 bases fit TRBD1. V was pared by 5 bases and J by 7 bases, with 7 bases of the junction left unmatched. CDR3 size: 13 residues. Germline V lookup: CDR1 SNHLY, CDR2 FYNNEI. CDR3 loop: CASSITGDSGYTF. CDR3 sequence (DNA): TGTGCCAGCAGTATCACAGGGGACAGTGGCTACACCTTC.

The chain links TRBV19 to TRBJ2-1; D might be TRBD2 (6 bases). The length of the CDR3 is 14 residues. The V and J ends lost 4 bases and 6 bases respectively, with 13 bases between them. CDR1 is LNHDA, CDR2 SQIVND, per germline (reference sequence). CDR3 in amino acids: CASSRDGTRNEQFF. DNA for the CDR3: TGTGCCAGTAGTAGAGACGGGACTCGCAATGAGCAGTTCTTC.

Turning to this clone: The same CDR3 can be traced to other DNA sequences in this sample. The gene calls are TRBV6-2 or TRBV6-3 and TRBJ1-1, with 7 bases fitting TRBD1. The CDR3 sequence is 12 residues long. Germline-derived CDR1 and CDR2 are MNHEY and SVGEGT. V lost 0 bases, J lost 9 bases, and 1 base stayed unmatched. The CDR3 region is CASSYSQGQAFF. CDR3 nucleotide sequence: TGTGCCAGCAGTTACTCACAGGGGCAAGCTTTCTTT.

The table lists this clone with a few counts. The chain couples TRBV12-3 or TRBV12-4 to TRBJ1-1; weak D call: TRBD1 (6 bases). With 11 bases removed from V and 10 bases from J, the gap between germline ends came to 14 bases. This CDR3 comprises 10 residues. The CDR3 loop is CASSGGGAFF. CDR3 DNA sequence: TGTGCCTCCTCGGGAGGGGGAGCTTTCTTT.

The rearrangement joins TRBV14 to TRBJ2-1, with 8 bases fitting TRBD2. After removal of 1 base from V and 5 bases from J, the junction contained 7 bases not matched to a gene. This CDR3 is built from 16 residues. CDR1 and CDR2 from the germline V gene are SGHDN and FVKESK. The CDR3: CASSQARAGAHNEQFF. In DNA form, the CDR3 reads TGTGCCAGCAGCCAAGCCAGAGCGGGGGCCCACAATGAGCAGTTCTTC.